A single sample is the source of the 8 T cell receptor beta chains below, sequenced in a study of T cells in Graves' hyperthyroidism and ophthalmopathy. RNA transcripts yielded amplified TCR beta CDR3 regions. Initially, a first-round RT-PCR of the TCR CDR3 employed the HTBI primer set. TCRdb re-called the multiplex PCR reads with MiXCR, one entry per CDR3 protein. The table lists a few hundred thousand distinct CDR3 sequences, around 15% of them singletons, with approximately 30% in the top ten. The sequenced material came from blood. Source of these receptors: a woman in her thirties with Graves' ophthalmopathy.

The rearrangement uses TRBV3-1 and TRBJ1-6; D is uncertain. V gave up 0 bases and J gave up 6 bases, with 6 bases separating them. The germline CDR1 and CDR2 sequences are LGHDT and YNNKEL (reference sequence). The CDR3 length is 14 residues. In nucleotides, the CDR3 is TGTGCCAGCAGCCAAGAAGTCCTTAATTCACCCCTCCACTTT. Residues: CASSQEVLNSPLHF.

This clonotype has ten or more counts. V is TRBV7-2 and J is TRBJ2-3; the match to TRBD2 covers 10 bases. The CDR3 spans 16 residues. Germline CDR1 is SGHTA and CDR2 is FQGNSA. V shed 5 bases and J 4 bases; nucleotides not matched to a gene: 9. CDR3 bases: TGTGCCAGCAGCCAAATAGCGGGAGGAACGCCAGATACGCAGTATTTT. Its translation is CASSQIAGGTPDTQYF.

Here the CDR3 reads CASSQDEANYGYTF. CDR3 nucleotide sequence: TGTGCCAGCAGCCAAGATGAAGCGAACTATGGCTACACCTTC. J is TRBJ1-2 and V is TRBV4-2; no clear D. The germline V and J ends were trimmed by 0 bases and 2 bases, with 7 bases remaining between them. The germline V gene encodes CDR1 LGHNA and CDR2 YNFKEQ. This CDR3 has 14 residues.

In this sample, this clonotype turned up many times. In nucleotides, the CDR3 is TGTGCCAGCAGTCCCTACGGGACAGAATTTGCAGATACGCAGTATTTT. It encodes CASSPYGTEFADTQYF. The chain links TRBV28 to TRBJ2-3; 7 nucleotides agree with TRBD1. The CDR3 totals 16 residues. CDR1 is MDHEN, CDR2 SYDVKM, per germline. V was clipped by 5 bases and J by 4 bases; unmatched bases: 12.

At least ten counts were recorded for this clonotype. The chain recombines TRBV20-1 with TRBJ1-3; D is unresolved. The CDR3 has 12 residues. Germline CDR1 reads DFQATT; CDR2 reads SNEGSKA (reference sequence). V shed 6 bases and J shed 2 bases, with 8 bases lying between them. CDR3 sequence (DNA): TGCAGTGCGGGGAGAACTGGAAACACCATATATTTT. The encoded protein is CSAGRTGNTIYF.

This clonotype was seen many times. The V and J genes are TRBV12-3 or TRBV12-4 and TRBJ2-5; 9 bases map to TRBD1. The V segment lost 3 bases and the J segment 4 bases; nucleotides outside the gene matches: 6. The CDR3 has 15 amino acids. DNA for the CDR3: TGTGCCAGCAGTTTGGTACAGGGGGCCGGAGAGACCCAGTACTTC. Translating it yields CASSLVQGAGETQYF.

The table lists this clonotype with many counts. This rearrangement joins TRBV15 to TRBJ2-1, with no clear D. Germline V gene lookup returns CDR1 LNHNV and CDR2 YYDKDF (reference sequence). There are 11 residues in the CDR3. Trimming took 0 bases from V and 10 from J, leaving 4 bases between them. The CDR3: CATSREGEQFF. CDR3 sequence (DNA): TGTGCCACCAGCAGAGAGGGAGAGCAGTTCTTC.

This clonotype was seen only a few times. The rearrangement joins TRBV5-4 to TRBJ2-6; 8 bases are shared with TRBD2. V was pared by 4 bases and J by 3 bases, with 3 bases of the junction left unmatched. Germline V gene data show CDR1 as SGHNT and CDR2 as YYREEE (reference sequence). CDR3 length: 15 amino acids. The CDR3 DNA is TGTGCCAGCAGCCCGGGAGGGCATGGGGCCAACGTCCTGACTTTC. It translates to CASSPGGHGANVLTF.